The 21 T cell receptor beta chains reported below all come from one sample, sequenced in a study of cytomegalovirus exposure and HLA in healthy donors. Assay used: immunoSEQ multiplex PCR; TCRdb lists only in-frame clones, some missing. The sample includes 150,000 to 200,000 clones, roughly 89% seen only once; the top ten take approximately 1.5%. Sequencing was performed on PBMCs. These receptor sequences come from a woman aged 25 to 45 in good health and CMV-seronegative.

This rearrangement joins TRBV6-5 to TRBJ1-1; D is unresolved. The length of the CDR3 is 14 residues. The ends were cut back, 6 bases at V and 6 bases at J, with 17 bases in the middle. The V gene's germline CDR1 is MNHEY and CDR2 SVGAGI. The CDR3 DNA reads TGTGCCAGCAGCTACGGGCCGTCTTTAGCTGAAGCTTTCTTT. Amino acid sequence: CASSYGPSLAEAFF.

This CDR3 is CASSSNPLGGHYEQYF. CDR3 DNA: TGTGCCAGCAGCTCCAACCCTCTCGGGGGGCACTACGAGCAGTACTTC. The chain carries TRBV9 and TRBJ2-7; a possible D gene is TRBD2 (7 bases). Germline CDR1 is SGDLS and CDR2 is YYNGEE. CDR3 length equals 16 residues. With 4 bases removed from V and 3 bases from J, the gap between germline ends came to 20 bases.

The genes are TRBV27 and TRBJ2-7; 7 bases agree with TRBD2. The CDR3 covers 14 residues. The J segment lost 1 base and the V segment lost 3 bases, leaving 3 bases of the junction unmatched. Germline CDR1 MNHEY, CDR2 SMNVEV (reference sequence). The CDR3 sequence: CASSFVSGSYEQYF. Here the CDR3 DNA reads TGTGCCAGCAGTTTTGTTAGCGGGTCCTACGAGCAGTACTTC.

The rearrangement links TRBV2 to TRBJ2-3; 7 nucleotides line up with TRBD1. The trim removed 6 bases at V and 0 bases at J, leaving 3 bases unmatched. The CDR3 consists of 14 residues. Per germline, CDR1 SNHLY and CDR2 FYNNEI. The CDR3 reads CASSAQGSTDTQYF. The CDR3 nucleotides are TGTGCCAGCAGCGCACAGGGGAGCACAGATACGCAGTATTTT.

In DNA form, the CDR3 reads TGTGCCAGCAGTGTAAGCCGGGAGGGTATATACAATGAGCAGTTCTTC. Translating gives CASSVSREGIYNEQFF. The J gene is TRBJ2-1, the V gene TRBV2, with TRBD2 matching over 8 bases. CDR3 length: 16 residues. CDR1 is SNHLY, CDR2 FYNNEI, per germline. The junction had 9 bases not matched to a gene; V was cut back by 4 bases and J by 4 bases. Variable domain in full (rest from reference TRBV2 and TRBJ2-1): EPEVTQTPSHQVTQMGQEVILRCVPISNHLYFYWYRQILGQKVEFLVSFYNNEISEKSEIFDDQFSVERPDGSNFTLKIRSTKLEDSAMYFCASSVSREGIYNEQFFGPGTRLTVL.

This clone was recorded once. V usage is TRBV19 and J usage is TRBJ1-5; D call uncertain. V shed 4 bases and J shed 2 bases, with 12 bases lying between them. This CDR3 spans 15 amino acids. Germline V CDR1 and CDR2: LNHDA, SQIVND (reference sequence). CDR3 coding DNA: TGTGCCAGTAGTAGGGAGGGATATGGCAATCAGCCCCAGCATTTT. Protein product: CASSREGYGNQPQHF.

V usage is TRBV5-1 and J usage is TRBJ2-7; D call uncertain. The CDR3 length is 13 residues. Per germline, CDR1 SGHRS and CDR2 YFSETQ. V shed 4 bases and J shed 4 bases, with 12 bases lying between them. CDR3 in DNA: TGCGCCAGCAGCGTATCAGAGGATTACGAGCAGTACTTC. It translates to CASSVSEDYEQYF. The variable domain in full, completed from reference TRBV5-1 and TRBJ2-7, reads KAGVTQTPRYLIKTRGQQVTLSCSPISGHRSVSWYQQTPGQGLQFLFEYFSETQRNKGNFPGRFSGRQFSNSRSEMNVSTLELGDSALYLCASSVSEDYEQYFGPGTRLTVT.

The V gene is TRBV18, the J gene TRBJ2-3; D may be TRBD1 (6 bases). Trimming took 3 bases from V and 6 from J, leaving 19 bases between them. Germline CDR1 and CDR2: KGHSH and LQKENI. This CDR3 contains 16 residues. CDR3 sequence (DNA): TGTGCCAGCTCACCGGGTGGCAGGGGTGATGGGGATACGCAGTATTTT. Amino acid sequence: CASSPGGRGDGDTQYF. The full variable domain, completed using reference TRBV18 and TRBJ2-3, is NAGVMQNPRHLVRRRGQEARLRCSPMKGHSHVYWYRQLPEEGLKFMVYLQKENIIDESGMPKERFSAEFPKEGPSILRIQQVVRGDSAAYFCASSPGGRGDGDTQYFGPGTRLTVL.

This clone was recorded only once. V usage is TRBV7-9 and J usage is TRBJ2-7; a weak D match, TRBD1 (6 bases). Germline loops: CDR1 SEHNR, CDR2 FQNEAQ (reference sequence). Trimming pared 1 base from V and 3 bases from J, leaving 10 bases between. The CDR3 is 14 amino acids. CDR3 DNA: TGTGCCAGCAGCTTAGGGTTCAGGGGCTACGAGCAGTACTTC. It is translated as CASSLGFRGYEQYF.

Written as DNA, the CDR3 is TGTGCCAGCACCGAACTAGCGGGGCAAGAGACCCAGTACTTC. This encodes CASTELAGQETQYF. The chain links TRBV5-4 to TRBJ2-5; 10 bases align to TRBD2. Germline loops: CDR1 SGHNT, CDR2 YYREEE (reference sequence). Unmatched junction bases numbered 4, after V lost 6 bases and J lost 2 bases. The CDR3 extends over 14 amino acids. Supplemented by reference TRBV5-4 and TRBJ2-5, the full variable domain reads ETGVTQSPTHLIKTRGQQVTLRCSSQSGHNTVSWYQQALGQGPQFIFQYYREEENGRGNFPPRFSGLQFPNYSSELNVNALELDDSALYLCASTELAGQETQYFGPGTRLLVL.

V and J are TRBV5-1 and TRBJ2-7; 10 positions agree with TRBD1. The germline V gene encodes CDR1 SGHRS and CDR2 YFSETQ. J gave up 4 bases and V 2 bases, and 6 bases lay outside the gene matches. This CDR3 is built from 15 residues. This CDR3 reads CASSFGTGVLYEQYF. The CDR3 DNA reads as TGCGCCAGCAGCTTCGGGACAGGGGTGTTATACGAGCAGTACTTC.

V and J are TRBV6-1 and TRBJ1-5; D remains unclear. The CDR3 loop spans 14 amino acids. Trimming took off 3 bases at V and 4 bases at J, with 10 bases between the two ends. Germline CDR1 is MNHNS and CDR2 is SASEGT. This CDR3 is CASSDQTLNQPQHF. CDR3 nucleotide sequence: TGTGCCAGCAGTGACCAGACTTTAAATCAGCCCCAGCATTTT.

The genes are TRBV29-1 and TRBJ2-3; possibly TRBD2 for D (5 bases). This CDR3 spans 17 amino acids. Germline V gives CDR1 SQVTM, CDR2 ANQGSEA. V was cut by 5 bases and J by 4 bases, with 25 bases left in between. In nucleotides, the CDR3 is TGCAGCGTTCTTGGAGTGTCGTTGGCGGGTACCCCAGATACGCAGTATTTT. It codes for CSVLGVSLAGTPDTQYF.

The genes are TRBV4-3 and TRBJ2-2; D perhaps matches TRBD1 (6 bases). The germline CDR1 and CDR2 sequences are LGHNA and YSLEER. This CDR3 is built from 16 residues. Trimming stripped 3 bases from V and 0 bases from J, with 11 bases between. As DNA, the CDR3 is TGCGCCAGCAGCCACCCGACAGGCGCGAACACCGGGGAGCTGTTTTTT. It encodes CASSHPTGANTGELFF.

V is TRBV4-1 and J is TRBJ1-2, with 8 bases fitting TRBD1. V shed 4 bases, J shed 4 bases, and the junction held 5 bases outside the gene matches. The CDR3 has 14 amino acids. Germline CDR1 and CDR2: MGHRA and YSYEKL. The CDR3 nucleotides read TGCGCCAGCAGCCTAGCCGGGACAGGCTATGGCTACACCTTC. This translates into CASSLAGTGYGYTF.

V gene TRBV4-1 combines with J gene TRBJ1-4; tentative D call: TRBD1 (6 bases). Germline-derived CDR1 and CDR2 are MGHRA and YSYEKL. Trimming took 2 bases from V and 0 from J, leaving 10 bases between them. The CDR3 runs 16 residues. The CDR3, as DNA: TGCGCCAGCAGCCAACAGGGGCCTCCAACTAATGAAAAACTGTTTTTT. Protein: CASSQQGPPTNEKLFF.

V is TRBV29-1 and J is TRBJ1-2, with 8 bases identical to TRBD1. The CDR3 extends over 12 amino acids. J was trimmed by 2 bases and V by 4 bases; bases with no gene match: 0. CDR1 is SQVTM, CDR2 ANQGSEA, per germline. CDR3 DNA sequence: TGCAGCGTTGGGACAGGGAACTATGGCTACACCTTC. This gives the protein CSVGTGNYGYTF.

The chain recombines TRBV5-1 with TRBJ2-7; 8 bases are shared with TRBD1. The junction had 5 bases not matched to a gene; V was cut back by 2 bases and J by 4 bases. Germline V gene data show CDR1 as SGHRS and CDR2 as YFSETQ. This CDR3 has 14 amino acids. DNA of the CDR3: TGCGCCAGCAGCTTAGAGACAGGGGTTTACGAGCAGTACTTC. It translates to CASSLETGVYEQYF.

The V call is TRBV7-9, the J call TRBJ2-1, with 7 bases aligning to TRBD2. CDR1 is SEHNR and CDR2 is FQNEAQ in the germline V gene (reference sequence). The CDR3 sequence is 14 residues long. Trimming cost V 3 bases and J 7 bases; bases outside gene matches: 6. This CDR3 is CASSLVGGSNEQFF. In DNA form, the CDR3 reads TGTGCCAGCAGCTTGGTCGGGGGGAGTAATGAGCAGTTCTTC.

The CDR3 region has the DNA TGTGCCAGCAGCTTTCCGGAAACAGGTTGGACTGAAGCTTTCTTT. As protein: CASSFPETGWTEAFF. V is TRBV13 and J is TRBJ1-1; perhaps TRBD1 as D (5 bases). The germline V gene encodes CDR1 PRHDT and CDR2 FYEKMQ (reference sequence). V shed 3 bases and J shed 5 bases, with 16 bases lying between them. This CDR3 comprises 15 residues.

The gene calls are TRBV4-2 and TRBJ2-5; 8 bases are shared with TRBD1. Germline assignment: CDR1 LGHNA and CDR2 YNFKEQ. The V gene end was trimmed by 3 bases and the J gene end by 4 bases; junction bases not matched to a gene: 13. This CDR3 is built from 17 residues. This chain's CDR3 is CASSHSRGPGGLETQYF. In nucleotides, the CDR3 is TGTGCCAGCAGCCACTCCAGGGGGCCAGGCGGACTAGAGACCCAGTACTTC.